One T cell receptor beta chain is described in this entry. The germline V gene has CDR1 LGHNA and CDR2 YSLEER. The CDR3 runs 16 residues. J was trimmed by 4 bases and V by 1 base; bases with no gene match: 8. This specimen comes from a study of blood T cell repertoires in COVID-19. Study-wide background: Sites in the United States, Italy and Spain provided acute and convalescent COVID-19 samples. PBMCs, B-cell-depleted T cells, or T cells were the source of the cDNA or gDNA that made up the material.

Per the authors' pipeline: Amplification of reference gene primers was used by the study to estimate nucleated cell counts. This table comes from immunoSEQ multiplex PCR, and its TCRdb copy is limited to in-frame clones, with some not included. V and J calls and clone size are given by that table; D and trimming were obtained from the DNA. The data contain 90,000 to 110,000 clones, around 76% of them seen just once; the ten biggest clones take up around 19%. Sequenced material: peripheral blood. The source of this sequence is a woman in her seventies with acute or convalescent COVID-19. The rearrangement joins TRBV4-3 to TRBJ2-3; 7 positions match TRBD2. The DNA of the CDR3 is TGCGCCAGCAGCCAAGGGAGGTTGGGGGGGGCAGATACGCAGTATTTT. Its translation: CASSQGRLGGADTQYF.